This TCR beta chain was captured by sequencing in a study of T cells in localized non-small cell lung cancer. Study conclusions and caveats: In the blood, greater T cell density corresponded to longer overall survival. Measurement of T cell clonality placed uninvolved adjacent lung highest, above the level in tumor. The study detected a median approximately 50 of the top 100 tumor clones in adjacent lung.

TCRdb keeps only in-frame clones here, not all; method: immunoSEQ multiplex PCR. The sample shows 25,000 to 35,000 clones, roughly 84% of them seen only once. V shed 10 bases and J shed 0 bases, with 6 bases lying between them. Germline V lookup: CDR1 MDHEN, CDR2 SYDVKM. The CDR3 is 11 amino acids. With respect to this clone: The antigen remains undetermined.

The TCR was taken from a man aged 35 to 69 with stage III lung adenocarcinoma. V usage is TRBV28 and J usage is TRBJ1-2; D ambiguous. The sequencing here drew on peripheral blood mononuclear cells, taken before any cancer treatment. The CDR3 bases are TGTGCCATTCTAGCTAACTATGGCTACACCTTC. Protein sequence: CAILANYGYTF.